This entry lists 15 T cell receptor beta chains sequenced from one sample in a study of cytomegalovirus exposure and HLA in healthy donors. Some clones are missing from TCRdb's copy, which holds only in-frame ones; the method was immunoSEQ multiplex PCR. This sample has some 170,000 clones, with just under 90% found just once. The specimen was PBMCs. These TCRs come from a woman in her thirties in good health and CMV-seronegative.

The chain couples TRBV19 to TRBJ2-7, with D possibly TRBD2 on 5 matching bases. The CDR3 is 13 amino acids. Trimming pared 4 bases from V and 0 bases from J, leaving 7 bases between. From germline, CDR1 is LNHDA and CDR2 SQIVND (reference sequence). The CDR3 is CASSTGFSYEQYF. Here the CDR3 DNA reads TGTGCCAGTAGTACGGGGTTCTCCTACGAGCAGTACTTC. The full variable domain, rest sourced from reference TRBV19 and TRBJ2-7, is DGGITQSPKYLFRKEGQNVTLSCEQNLNHDAMYWYRQDPGQGLRLIYYSQIVNDFQKGDIAEGYSVSREKKESFPLTVTSAQKNPTAFYLCASSTGFSYEQYFGPGTRLTVT.

V and J are TRBV2 and TRBJ1-4; D is perhaps TRBD1 (5 bases). The CDR3 length is 16 residues. Germline V gene data show CDR1 as SNHLY and CDR2 as FYNNEI. Trimming removed 5 bases at V and 4 bases at J, with 17 bases between. CDR3 region: CASSRMEGPFNEKLFF. The DNA for the CDR3 is TGTGCCAGCAGTCGGATGGAGGGGCCATTTAATGAAAAACTGTTTTTT. The variable domain in full, with the rest retrieved from reference TRBV2 and TRBJ1-4, is EPEVTQTPSHQVTQMGQEVILRCVPISNHLYFYWYRQILGQKVEFLVSFYNNEISEKSEIFDDQFSVERPDGSNFTLKIRSTKLEDSAMYFCASSRMEGPFNEKLFFGSGTQLSVL.

V usage is TRBV11-2 and J usage is TRBJ1-1, with 8 positions matching TRBD1. From germline, CDR1 is SGHAT and CDR2 FQNNGV. The J segment lost 11 bases and the V segment lost 2 bases, leaving 22 bases of the junction unmatched. CDR3 size: 18 residues. For the CDR3, the DNA is TGTGCCAGCAGCTTACCAGGGACCGGGACAGGCCGATATAATGAGGCTTTCTTT. Encoded protein: CASSLPGTGTGRYNEAFF.

The table lists this clone with a few counts. This rearrangement joins TRBV15 to TRBJ1-6; 7 bases match TRBD1. The CDR3 runs to 17 residues. V shed 0 bases and J 7 bases; nucleotides not matched to a gene: 9. Germline V lookup: CDR1 LNHNV, CDR2 YYDKDF (reference sequence). This chain's CDR3 is CATSREEGAFGNSPLHF. CDR3 in DNA: TGTGCCACCAGCAGAGAGGAGGGGGCCTTCGGAAATTCACCCCTCCACTTT.

The rearrangement joins TRBV5-1 to TRBJ1-2; D is undetermined. The CDR3 totals 14 residues. Trimming removed 2 bases at V and 7 bases at J, with 15 bases between. In germline, CDR1 is SGHRS, CDR2 YFSETQ. The CDR3 here is CASSFRSSRLGYTF. CDR3 in DNA: TGCGCCAGCAGCTTCCGAAGCTCACGACTTGGCTACACCTTC. The whole variable domain, remainder taken from reference TRBV5-1 and TRBJ1-2, is KAGVTQTPRYLIKTRGQQVTLSCSPISGHRSVSWYQQTPGQGLQFLFEYFSETQRNKGNFPGRFSGRQFSNSRSEMNVSTLELGDSALYLCASSFRSSRLGYTFGSGTRLTVV.

The gene calls are TRBV5-6 and TRBJ2-3; 9 bases are shared with TRBD1. The CDR3 length is 15 residues. Germline CDR1 SGHDT, CDR2 YYEEEE. V gave up 3 bases and J gave up 4 bases; unmatched junction bases: 6. The CDR3 sequence: CASSSGDRVADTQYF. In nucleotides, the CDR3 is TGTGCCAGCAGCTCCGGGGACAGGGTTGCAGATACGCAGTATTTT.

This sequence joins TRBV14 and TRBJ2-1; maybe TRBD2 (5 bases). Per the germline V gene, CDR1 is SGHDN and CDR2 is FVKESK. The CDR3 length is 14 residues. Trimming cost V 4 bases and J 5 bases, with 12 bases left between them. CDR3 sequence reads: CASSRRGWNNEQFF. The CDR3 bases are TGTGCCAGCAGCCGACGGGGTTGGAACAATGAGCAGTTCTTC.

The rearrangement uses TRBV2 and TRBJ2-6; unclear D gene. V gave up 5 bases and J gave up 1 base, with 27 bases separating them. In germline, CDR1 is SNHLY, CDR2 FYNNEI. This CDR3 has 21 residues. The CDR3 DNA follows: TGTGCCAGCAGTACCCACCTACCCGACATCTCAATAGAGTCTGGGGCCAACGTCCTGACTTTC. This gives the protein CASSTHLPDISIESGANVLTF.

This clone was seen a handful of times. J is TRBJ2-5 and V is TRBV10-1, with a possible D match to TRBD1 (6 bases). Trimming removed 5 bases at V and 0 bases at J, with 10 bases between. The CDR3 is made up of 14 amino acids. Germline V gene sequence: CDR1 WNHNN, CDR2 SYGVQD (reference sequence). Here the CDR3 DNA reads TGCGCCAGCAGTACTTGGACAGACCAAGAGACCCAGTACTTC. Protein sequence: CASSTWTDQETQYF.

The chain recombines TRBV4-1 with TRBJ1-2, with D hard to call. This CDR3 is 18 amino acids long. Trimming shortened V by 0 bases and J by 5 bases, and 22 bases separated the two germline ends. The germline V gene encodes CDR1 MGHRA and CDR2 YSYEKL. CDR3 in DNA: TGCGCCAGCAGCCAAGATACCGATCAGATTGTGTTCCGTTATGGCTACACCTTC. It encodes CASSQDTDQIVFRYGYTF.

The chain is built from TRBV5-1 and TRBJ1-3; the match to TRBD1 covers 9 bases. Germline-derived CDR1 and CDR2 are SGHRS and YFSETQ. V was pared by 9 bases and J by 1 base, with 8 bases of the junction left unmatched. CDR3 length: 15 amino acids. CDR3 in amino acids: CATSTGTGSGNTIYF. CDR3 nucleotide sequence: TGCGCCACCTCCACCGGGACAGGGTCTGGAAACACCATATATTTT.

CDR3 sequence reads: CASHLPGTDTGELFF. CDR3 nucleotides: TGTGCCAGTCACCTCCCCGGGACTGATACCGGGGAGCTGTTTTTT. The chain is built from TRBV19 and TRBJ2-2; D may be TRBD2 (6 bases). The CDR3 length is 15 residues. Germline CDR1 is LNHDA and CDR2 is SQIVND (reference sequence). The germline V and J ends were trimmed by 8 bases and 5 bases, with 18 bases remaining between them. Based on the CDR3 plus reference TRBV19 and TRBJ2-2, the full variable domain is DGGITQSPKYLFRKEGQNVTLSCEQNLNHDAMYWYRQDPGQGLRLIYYSQIVNDFQKGDIAEGYSVSREKKESFPLTVTSAQKNPTAFYLCASHLPGTDTGELFFGEGSRLTVL.

This sequence joins TRBV7-8 and TRBJ2-7; no reliable D call. The CDR3 spans 14 residues. Germline V gene data show CDR1 as SGHVS and CDR2 as FQNEAQ. Deletions cut 5 bases from V and 2 bases from J, with 13 bases between. The CDR3 loop is CASSPVNSPYEQYF. The CDR3 DNA sequence: TGTGCCAGCAGCCCAGTCAATAGCCCCTACGAGCAGTACTTC.

The J gene is TRBJ2-1, the V gene TRBV9; 8 bases agree with TRBD2. Per germline, CDR1 SGDLS and CDR2 YYNGEE. The CDR3 has 15 residues. Trimming removed 2 bases from V and 10 bases from J; junction bases left unmatched: 11. This chain's CDR3 is CASSVLGLAGREQFF. The CDR3 DNA reads as TGTGCCAGCAGCGTCCTCGGACTAGCCGGTCGGGAGCAGTTCTTC.

The rearrangement uses TRBV27 and TRBJ2-1; unclear D gene. The CDR3 has 13 residues. CDR1 and CDR2 from the germline V gene are MNHEY and SMNVEV (reference sequence). V was cut by 4 bases and J by 0 bases, with 4 bases left in between. CDR3 DNA: TGTGCCAGCAGTTATAGCTCCTACAATGAGCAGTTCTTC. Translation: CASSYSSYNEQFF.